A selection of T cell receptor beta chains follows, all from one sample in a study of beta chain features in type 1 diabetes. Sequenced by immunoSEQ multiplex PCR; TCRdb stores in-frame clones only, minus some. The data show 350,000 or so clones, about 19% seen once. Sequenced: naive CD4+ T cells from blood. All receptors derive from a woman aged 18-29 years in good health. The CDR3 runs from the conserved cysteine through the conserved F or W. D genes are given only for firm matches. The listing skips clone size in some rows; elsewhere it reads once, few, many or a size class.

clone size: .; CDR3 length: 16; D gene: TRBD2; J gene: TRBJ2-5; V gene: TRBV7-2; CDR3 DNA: TGTGCCAGCAGCTTTACACTCCCGGGGGGCCAAGAGACCCAGTACTTC; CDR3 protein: CASSFTLPGGQETQYF
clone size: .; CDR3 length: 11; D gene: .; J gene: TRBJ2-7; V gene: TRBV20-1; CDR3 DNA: TGCAGTGCCCCTGACAGGTGGGAGCAGTACTTC; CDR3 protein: CSAPDRWEQYF
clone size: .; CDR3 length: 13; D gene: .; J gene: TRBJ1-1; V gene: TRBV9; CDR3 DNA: TGTGCCAGCAGCGTTGAGGCCCACACTGAAGCTTTCTTT; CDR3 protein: CASSVEAHTEAFF
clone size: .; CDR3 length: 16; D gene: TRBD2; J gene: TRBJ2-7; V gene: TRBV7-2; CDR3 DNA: TGTGCCAGCAGCCAGGACCGGACTAGAAGCTCCTACGAGCAGTACTTC; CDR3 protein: CASSQDRTRSSYEQYF
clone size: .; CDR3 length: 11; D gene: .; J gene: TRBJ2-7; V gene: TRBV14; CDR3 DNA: TGTGCCAGCAGCCAAGCAGGACTGCAGTACTTC; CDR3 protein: CASSQAGLQYF
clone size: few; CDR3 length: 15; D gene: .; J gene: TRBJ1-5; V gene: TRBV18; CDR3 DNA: TGTGCCAGCTCAACCCGGGACAAAGAACGACAGCCCCAGCATTTT; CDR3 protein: CASSTRDKERQPQHF
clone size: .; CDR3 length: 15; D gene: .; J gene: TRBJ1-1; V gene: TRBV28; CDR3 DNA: TGTGCCAGCAGCCTCCCTTGGGCTATGAACACTGAAGCTTTCTTT; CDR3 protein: CASSLPWAMNTEAFF
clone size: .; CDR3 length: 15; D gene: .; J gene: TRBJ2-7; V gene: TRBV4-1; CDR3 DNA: TGCGCCAGCAGCCAAGCCCAGGGTAGTAGGTACGAGCAGTACTTC; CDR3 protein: CASSQAQGSRYEQYF
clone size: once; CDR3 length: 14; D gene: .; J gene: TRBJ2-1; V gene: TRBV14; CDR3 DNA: TGTGCCAGCAGCCAACAGGACTTCTACAATGAGCAGTTCTTC; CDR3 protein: CASSQQDFYNEQFF
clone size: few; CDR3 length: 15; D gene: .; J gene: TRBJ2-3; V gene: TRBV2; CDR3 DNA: TGTGCCAGCAGTCCCCAGGGCCTAAATGGAGATACGCAGTATTTT; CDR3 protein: CASSPQGLNGDTQYF
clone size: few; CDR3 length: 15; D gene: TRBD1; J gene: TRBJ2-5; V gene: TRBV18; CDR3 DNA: TGTGCCAGCTCACCACTCCCAGGGGGCAGGGAGACCCAGTACTTC; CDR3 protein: CASSPLPGGRETQYF
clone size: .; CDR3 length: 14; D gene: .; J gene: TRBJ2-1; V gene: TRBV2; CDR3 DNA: TGTGCCAGCAGTGTCGCGGGACCCAACAATGAGCAGTTCTTC; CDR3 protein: CASSVAGPNNEQFF
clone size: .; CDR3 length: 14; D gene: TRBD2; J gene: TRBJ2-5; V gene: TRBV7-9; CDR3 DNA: TGTGCCAGCAGCCTGACTAGCGGGGTCGACACCCAGTACTTC; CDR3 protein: CASSLTSGVDTQYF
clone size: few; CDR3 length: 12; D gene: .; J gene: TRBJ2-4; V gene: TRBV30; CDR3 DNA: TGTGCCTGGACGGGACACCTAAACATTCAGTACTTC; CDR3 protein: CAWTGHLNIQYF
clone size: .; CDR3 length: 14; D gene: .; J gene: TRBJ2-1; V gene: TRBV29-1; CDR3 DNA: TGCAGCGTTGAGGTTCCTAGATCGAACAATGAGCAGTTCTTC; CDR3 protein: CSVEVPRSNNEQFF
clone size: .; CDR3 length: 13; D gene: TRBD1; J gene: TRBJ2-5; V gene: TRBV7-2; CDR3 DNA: TGTGCCAGCAGCGACAGGGGTCAAGAGACCCAGTACTTC; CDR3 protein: CASSDRGQETQYF
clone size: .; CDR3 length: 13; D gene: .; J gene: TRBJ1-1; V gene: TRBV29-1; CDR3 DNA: TGCAGCGCTTTCGACAGGTTGAACACTGAAGCTTTCTTT; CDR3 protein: CSAFDRLNTEAFF
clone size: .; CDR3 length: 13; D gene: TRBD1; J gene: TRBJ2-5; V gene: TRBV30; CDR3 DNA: TGTGCCTGGTCAGGGGGTAGCCAAGAGACCCAGTACTTC; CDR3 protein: CAWSGGSQETQYF
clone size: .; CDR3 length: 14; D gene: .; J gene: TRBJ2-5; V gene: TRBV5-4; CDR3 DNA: TGTGCCAGCAGCTTGGTCGCTACCGAAGAGACCCAGTACTTC; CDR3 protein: CASSLVATEETQYF
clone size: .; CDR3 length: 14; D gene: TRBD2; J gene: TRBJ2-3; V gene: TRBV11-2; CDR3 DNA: TGTGCCAGCAGCCTAGCGGGGGGGCCTGATACGCAGTATTTT; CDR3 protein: CASSLAGGPDTQYF
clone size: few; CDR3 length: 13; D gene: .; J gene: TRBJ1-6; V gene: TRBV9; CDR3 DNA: TGTGCCAGCAGCGTAGCTACCCAGGACACGCTCCACTTT; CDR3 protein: CASSVATQDTLHF
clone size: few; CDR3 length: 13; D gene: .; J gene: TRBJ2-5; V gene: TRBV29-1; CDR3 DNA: TGCAGCGTTGATAGCGCGGCAGGAGAGACCCAGTACTTC; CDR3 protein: CSVDSAAGETQYF
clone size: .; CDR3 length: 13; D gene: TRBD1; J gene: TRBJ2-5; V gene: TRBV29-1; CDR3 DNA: TGCAGCGTTGAAGGACAGGGTCGAGAGACCCAGTACTTC; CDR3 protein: CSVEGQGRETQYF
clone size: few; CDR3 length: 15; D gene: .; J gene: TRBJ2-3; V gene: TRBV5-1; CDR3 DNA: TGCGCCAGCAGCTATTCGACTCCAACCGGAGATACGCAGTATTTT; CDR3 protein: CASSYSTPTGDTQYF
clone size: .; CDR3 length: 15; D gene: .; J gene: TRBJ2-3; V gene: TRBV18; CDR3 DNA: TGTGCCAGCTCACCCCCAGGGGCTAGCACAGATACGCAGTATTTT; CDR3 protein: CASSPPGASTDTQYF
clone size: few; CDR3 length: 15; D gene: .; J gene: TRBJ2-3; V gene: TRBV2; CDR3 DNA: TGTGCCAGCAGTGAGCGACTGGCTAGGTCAGATACGCAGTATTTT; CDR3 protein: CASSERLARSDTQYF
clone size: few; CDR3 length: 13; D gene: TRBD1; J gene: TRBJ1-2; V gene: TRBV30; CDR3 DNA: TGTGCCTGGAGTGCCGGGACAGGGACCGGCTACACCTTC; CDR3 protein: CAWSAGTGTGYTF
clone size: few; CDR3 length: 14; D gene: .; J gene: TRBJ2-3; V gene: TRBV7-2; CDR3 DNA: TGTGCCAGCAGCTTAGACACGGGGGCAGATACGCAGTATTTT; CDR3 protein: CASSLDTGADTQYF
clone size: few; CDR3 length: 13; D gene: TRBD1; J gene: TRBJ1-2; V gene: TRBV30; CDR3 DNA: TGTGCCTGGAGCGGACAGGGCTTTGGTGGCTACACCTTC; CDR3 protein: CAWSGQGFGGYTF
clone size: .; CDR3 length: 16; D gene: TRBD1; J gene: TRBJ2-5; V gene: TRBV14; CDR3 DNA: TGTGCCAGCAGCCAAGTTTACAGGGGGCGAAAAGAGACCCAGTACTTC; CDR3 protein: CASSQVYRGRKETQYF
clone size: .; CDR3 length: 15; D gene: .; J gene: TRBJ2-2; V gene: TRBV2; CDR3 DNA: TGTGCCAGCAGTGAGGTTGGAAGGGAGGCCGGGGAGCTGTTTTTT; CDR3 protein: CASSEVGREAGELFF
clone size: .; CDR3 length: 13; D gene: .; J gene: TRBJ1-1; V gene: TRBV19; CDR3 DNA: TGTGCCAGTAGTATAGAAGCCAACACTGAAGCTTTCTTT; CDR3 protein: CASSIEANTEAFF
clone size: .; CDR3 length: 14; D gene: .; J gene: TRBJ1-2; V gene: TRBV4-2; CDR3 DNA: TGTGCCAGCAGCCAAGACTTCAGTAACTATGGCTACACCTTC; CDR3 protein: CASSQDFSNYGYTF
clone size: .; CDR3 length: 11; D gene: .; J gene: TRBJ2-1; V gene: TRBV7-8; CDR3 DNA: TGTGCCAGCAGTTCCAGGGTTGAGCAGTTCTTC; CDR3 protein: CASSSRVEQFF
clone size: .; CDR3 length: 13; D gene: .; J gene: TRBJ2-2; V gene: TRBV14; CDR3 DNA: TGTGCCAGCAGTCAATCAAGCGCCGGGGAGCTGTTTTTT; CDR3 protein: CASSQSSAGELFF
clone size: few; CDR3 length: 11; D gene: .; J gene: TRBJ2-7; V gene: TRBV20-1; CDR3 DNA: TGCAGTGCTGGGTCCCGGACAGAGCAGTACTTC; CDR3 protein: CSAGSRTEQYF
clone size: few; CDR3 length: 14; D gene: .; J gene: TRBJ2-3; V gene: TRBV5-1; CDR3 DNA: TGCGCCAGCAGCTCTAGCGAGATCACAGATACGCAGTATTTT; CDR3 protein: CASSSSEITDTQYF
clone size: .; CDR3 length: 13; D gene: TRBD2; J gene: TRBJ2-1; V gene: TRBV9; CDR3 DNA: TGTGCCAGCAGCGCTAGCGGGAGTATTGTGCAGTTCTTC; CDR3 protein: CASSASGSIVQFF
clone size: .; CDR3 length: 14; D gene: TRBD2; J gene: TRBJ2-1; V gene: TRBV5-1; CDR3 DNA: TGCGCCAGCAGCCCGGGGGGTTCCTACAATGAGCAGTTCTTC; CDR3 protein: CASSPGGSYNEQFF
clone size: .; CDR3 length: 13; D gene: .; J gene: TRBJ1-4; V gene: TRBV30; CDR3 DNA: TGTGCCTGGAAACAGGGAGGGCACGAAAAACTGTTTTTT; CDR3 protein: CAWKQGGHEKLFF
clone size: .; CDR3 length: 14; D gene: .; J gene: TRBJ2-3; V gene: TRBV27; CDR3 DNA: TGTGCCAGCAGTTTATCGGCCAGCACAGATACGCAGTATTTT; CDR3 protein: CASSLSASTDTQYF
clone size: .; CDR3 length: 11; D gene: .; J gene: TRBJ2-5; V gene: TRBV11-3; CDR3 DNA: TGTGCCAGCAGCTTCTCGGAGACCCAGTACTTC; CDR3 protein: CASSFSETQYF
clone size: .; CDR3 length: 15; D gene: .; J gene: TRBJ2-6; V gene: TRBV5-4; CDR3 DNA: TGTGCCAGCACCGGTTTAAGCTCTGGGGCCAACGTCCTGACTTTC; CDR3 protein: CASTGLSSGANVLTF
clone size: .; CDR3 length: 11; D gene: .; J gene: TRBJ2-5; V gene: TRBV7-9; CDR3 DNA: TGTGCCAGCAGCTCGAGTCTGACCCAGTACTTC; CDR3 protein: CASSSSLTQYF
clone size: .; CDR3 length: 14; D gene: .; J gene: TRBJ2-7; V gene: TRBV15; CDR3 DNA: TGTGCCACCAGCAGAGATCTAGGGGGCTACGAGCAGTACTTC; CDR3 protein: CATSRDLGGYEQYF
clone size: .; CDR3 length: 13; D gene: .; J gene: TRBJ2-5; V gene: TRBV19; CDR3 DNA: TGTGCCAGTAGTATGGGACTGCAAGAGACCCAGTACTTC; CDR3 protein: CASSMGLQETQYF
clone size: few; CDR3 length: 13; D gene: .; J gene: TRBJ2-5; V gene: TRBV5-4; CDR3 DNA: TGTGCCAGCACAGGGACATCTCAAGAGACCCAGTACTTC; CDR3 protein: CASTGTSQETQYF
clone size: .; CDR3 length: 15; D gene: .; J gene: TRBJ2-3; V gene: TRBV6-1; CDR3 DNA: TGTGCCACCAATCGGGGCGGGGTGAGCACAGATACGCAGTATTTT; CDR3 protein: CATNRGGVSTDTQYF
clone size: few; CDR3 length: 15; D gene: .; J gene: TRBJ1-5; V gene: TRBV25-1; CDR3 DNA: TGTGCCAGCAGGAATTCCAAGGGGGGGGGACAGCCCCAGCATTTT; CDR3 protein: CASRNSKGGGQPQHF
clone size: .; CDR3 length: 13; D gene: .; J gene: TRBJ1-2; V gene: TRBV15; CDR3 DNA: TGTGCCTCGTCAAACAGGCCTAACTATGGCTACACCTTC; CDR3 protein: CASSNRPNYGYTF
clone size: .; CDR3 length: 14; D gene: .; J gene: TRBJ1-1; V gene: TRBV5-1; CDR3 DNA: TGCGCCAGCAGCTTGGACAACCCGAACACTGAAGCTTTCTTT; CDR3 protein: CASSLDNPNTEAFF
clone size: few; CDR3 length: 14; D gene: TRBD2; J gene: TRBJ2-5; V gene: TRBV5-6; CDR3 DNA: TGTGCCAGCATTCCTAGCGGGGCCCAAGAGACCCAGTACTTC; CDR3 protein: CASIPSGAQETQYF
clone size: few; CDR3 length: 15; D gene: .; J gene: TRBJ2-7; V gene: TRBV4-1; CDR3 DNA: TGCGCCAGCAGCCAAGTAAGGGGAATCTTTCCCCCTCAGTACTTC; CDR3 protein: CASSQVRGIFPPQYF
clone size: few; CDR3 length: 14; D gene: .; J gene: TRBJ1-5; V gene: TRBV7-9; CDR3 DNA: TGTGCCAGCAGCCTCTCCTCAAGCGCCCAGCCCCAGCATTTT; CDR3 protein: CASSLSSSAQPQHF
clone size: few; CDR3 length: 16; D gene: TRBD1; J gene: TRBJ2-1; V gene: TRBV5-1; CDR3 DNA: TGCGCCAGCAGCTTGGCCGGGACAGGGTCTGACAATGAGCAGTTCTTC; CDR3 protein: CASSLAGTGSDNEQFF